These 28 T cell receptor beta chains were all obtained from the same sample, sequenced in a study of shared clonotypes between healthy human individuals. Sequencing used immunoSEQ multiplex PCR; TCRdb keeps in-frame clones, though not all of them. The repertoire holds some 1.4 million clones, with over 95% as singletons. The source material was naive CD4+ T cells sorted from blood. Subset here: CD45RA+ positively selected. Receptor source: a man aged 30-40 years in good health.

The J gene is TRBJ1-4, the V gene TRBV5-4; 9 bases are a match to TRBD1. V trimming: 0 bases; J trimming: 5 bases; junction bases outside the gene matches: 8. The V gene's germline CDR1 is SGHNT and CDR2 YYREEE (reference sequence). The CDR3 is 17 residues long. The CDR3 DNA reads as TGTGCCAGCAGCTTGGAGTTCGGACAGGGGAGGAATGAAAAACTGTTTTTT. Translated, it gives CASSLEFGQGRNEKLFF.

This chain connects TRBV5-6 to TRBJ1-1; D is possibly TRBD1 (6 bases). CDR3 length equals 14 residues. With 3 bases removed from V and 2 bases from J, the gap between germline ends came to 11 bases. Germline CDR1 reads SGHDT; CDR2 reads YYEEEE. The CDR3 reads CASSSTGLNTEAFF. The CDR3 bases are TGTGCCAGCAGCTCTACAGGGTTAAACACTGAAGCTTTCTTT.

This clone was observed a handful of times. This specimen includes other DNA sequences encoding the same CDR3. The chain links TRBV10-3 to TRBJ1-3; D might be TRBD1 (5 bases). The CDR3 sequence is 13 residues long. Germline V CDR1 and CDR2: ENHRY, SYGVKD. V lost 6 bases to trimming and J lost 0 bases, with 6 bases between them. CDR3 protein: CAIRTDSGNTIYF. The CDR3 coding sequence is TGTGCCATCAGGACAGACTCTGGAAACACCATATATTTT.

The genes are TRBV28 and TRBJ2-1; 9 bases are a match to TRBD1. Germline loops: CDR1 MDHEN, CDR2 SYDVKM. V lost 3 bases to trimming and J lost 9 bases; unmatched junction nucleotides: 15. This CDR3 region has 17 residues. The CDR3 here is CASSFHLRDRVTGEQFF. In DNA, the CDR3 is TGTGCCAGCAGTTTCCACCTCCGGGACAGGGTAACCGGTGAGCAGTTCTTC.

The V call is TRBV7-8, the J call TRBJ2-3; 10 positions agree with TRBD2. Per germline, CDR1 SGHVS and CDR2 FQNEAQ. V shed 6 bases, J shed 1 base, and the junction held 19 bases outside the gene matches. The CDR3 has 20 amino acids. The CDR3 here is CASRTGLAGVEMKGTDTQYF. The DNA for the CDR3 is TGTGCCAGCAGAACAGGGCTAGCGGGAGTCGAGATGAAAGGCACAGATACGCAGTATTTT.

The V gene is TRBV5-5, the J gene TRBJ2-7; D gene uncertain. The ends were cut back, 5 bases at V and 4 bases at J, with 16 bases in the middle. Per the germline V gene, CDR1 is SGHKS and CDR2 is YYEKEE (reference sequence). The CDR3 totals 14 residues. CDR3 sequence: CASRLQGATYEQYF. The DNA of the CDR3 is TGTGCCAGCAGGCTGCAAGGAGCTACTTACGAGCAGTACTTC.

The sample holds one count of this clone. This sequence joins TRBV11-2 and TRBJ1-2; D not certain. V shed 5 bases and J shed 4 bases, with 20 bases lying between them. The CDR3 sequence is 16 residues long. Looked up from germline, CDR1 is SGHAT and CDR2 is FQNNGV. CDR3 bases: TGTGCCAGCAGCCCTAACCCCCGGGGTGGGTCCTATGGCTACACCTTC. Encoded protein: CASSPNPRGGSYGYTF.

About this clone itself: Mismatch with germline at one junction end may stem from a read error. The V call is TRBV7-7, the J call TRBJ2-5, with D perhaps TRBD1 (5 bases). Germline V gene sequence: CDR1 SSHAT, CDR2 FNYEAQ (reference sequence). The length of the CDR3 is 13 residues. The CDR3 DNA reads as TGTGCTAGCAGCTCCGACAGATTAGAGACCCAGTACTTC. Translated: CASSSDRLETQYF.

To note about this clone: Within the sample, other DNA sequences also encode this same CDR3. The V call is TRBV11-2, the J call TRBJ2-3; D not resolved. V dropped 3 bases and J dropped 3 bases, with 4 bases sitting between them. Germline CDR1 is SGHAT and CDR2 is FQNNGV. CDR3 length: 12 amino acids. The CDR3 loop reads CASSLRTDTQYF. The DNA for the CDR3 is TGTGCCAGCAGCTTGAGGACAGATACGCAGTATTTT.

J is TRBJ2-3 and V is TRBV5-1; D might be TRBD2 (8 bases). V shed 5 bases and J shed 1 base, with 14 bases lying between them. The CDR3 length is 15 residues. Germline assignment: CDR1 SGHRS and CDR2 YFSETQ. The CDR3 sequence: CASSPGGTGTDTQYF. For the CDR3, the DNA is TGCGCCAGCAGTCCGGGGGGGACAGGCACAGATACGCAGTATTTT. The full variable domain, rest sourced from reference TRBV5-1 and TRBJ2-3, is KAGVTQTPRYLIKTRGQQVTLSCSPISGHRSVSWYQQTPGQGLQFLFEYFSETQRNKGNFPGRFSGRQFSNSRSEMNVSTLELGDSALYLCASSPGGTGTDTQYFGPGTRLTVL.

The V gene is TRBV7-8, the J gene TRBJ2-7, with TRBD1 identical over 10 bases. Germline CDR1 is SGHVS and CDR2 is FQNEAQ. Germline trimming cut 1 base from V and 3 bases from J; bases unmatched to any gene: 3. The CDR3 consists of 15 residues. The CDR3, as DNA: TGTGCCAGCAGCTTAGGACAGGGGGCCCACTACGAGCAGTACTTC. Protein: CASSLGQGAHYEQYF.

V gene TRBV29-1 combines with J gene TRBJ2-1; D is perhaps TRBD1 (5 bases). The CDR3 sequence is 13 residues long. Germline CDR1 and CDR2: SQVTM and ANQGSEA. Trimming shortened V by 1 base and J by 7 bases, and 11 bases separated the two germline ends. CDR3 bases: TGCAGCGTTGAAGGTCCCAGGGCAAATGAGCAGTTCTTC. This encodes CSVEGPRANEQFF.

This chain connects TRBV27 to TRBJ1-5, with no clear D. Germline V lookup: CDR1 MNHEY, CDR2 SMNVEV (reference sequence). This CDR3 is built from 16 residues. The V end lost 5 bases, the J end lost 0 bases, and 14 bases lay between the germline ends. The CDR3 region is CASSPLSYNSNQPQHF. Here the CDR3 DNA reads TGTGCCAGCAGTCCTTTATCTTACAATAGCAATCAGCCCCAGCATTTT.

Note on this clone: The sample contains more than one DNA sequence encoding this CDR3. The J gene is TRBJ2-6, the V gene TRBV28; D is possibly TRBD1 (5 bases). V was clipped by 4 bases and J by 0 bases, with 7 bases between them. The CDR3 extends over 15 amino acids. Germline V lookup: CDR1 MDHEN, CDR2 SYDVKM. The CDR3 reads CASSSTDSGANVLTF. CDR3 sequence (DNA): TGTGCCAGCAGTTCGACAGACTCTGGGGCCAACGTCCTGACTTTC.

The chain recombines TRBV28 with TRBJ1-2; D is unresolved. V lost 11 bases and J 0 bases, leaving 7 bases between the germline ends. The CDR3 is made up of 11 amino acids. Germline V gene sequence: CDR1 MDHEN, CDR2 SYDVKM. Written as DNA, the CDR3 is TGTGCCCACAAGACTAACTATGGCTACACCTTC. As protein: CAHKTNYGYTF.

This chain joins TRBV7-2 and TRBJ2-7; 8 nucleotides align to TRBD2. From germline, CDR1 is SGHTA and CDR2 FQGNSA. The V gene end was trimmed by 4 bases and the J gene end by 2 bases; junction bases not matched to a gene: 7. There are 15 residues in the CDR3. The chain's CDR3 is CASSSSGLVTYEQYF. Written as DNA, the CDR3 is TGTGCCAGCAGCTCCTCGGGACTAGTGACCTACGAGCAGTACTTC.

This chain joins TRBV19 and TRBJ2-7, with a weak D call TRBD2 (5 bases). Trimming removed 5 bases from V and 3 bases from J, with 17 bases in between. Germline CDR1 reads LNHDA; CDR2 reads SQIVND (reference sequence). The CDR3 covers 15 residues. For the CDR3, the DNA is TGTGCCAGTAGTGCCGTCGCGGCGGGTCACTACGAGCAGTACTTC. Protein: CASSAVAAGHYEQYF.

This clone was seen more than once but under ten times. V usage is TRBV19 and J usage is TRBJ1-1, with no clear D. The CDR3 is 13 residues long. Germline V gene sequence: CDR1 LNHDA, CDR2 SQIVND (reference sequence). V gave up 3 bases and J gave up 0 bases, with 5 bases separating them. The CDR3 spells CASSMTVNTEAFF. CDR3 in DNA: TGTGCCAGTAGTATGACGGTGAACACTGAAGCTTTCTTT.

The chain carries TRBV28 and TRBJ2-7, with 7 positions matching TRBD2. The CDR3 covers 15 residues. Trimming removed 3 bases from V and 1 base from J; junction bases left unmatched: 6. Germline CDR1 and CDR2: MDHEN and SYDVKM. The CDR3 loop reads CASSLRGGDSYEQYF. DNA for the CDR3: TGTGCCAGCAGTTTGAGGGGAGGGGATTCCTACGAGCAGTACTTC.

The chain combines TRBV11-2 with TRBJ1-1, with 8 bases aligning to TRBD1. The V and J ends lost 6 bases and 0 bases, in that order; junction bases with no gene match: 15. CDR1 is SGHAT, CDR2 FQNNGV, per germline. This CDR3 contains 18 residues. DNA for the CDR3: TGTGCCAGCAGATACGGTACAGGGGGACGTCTCATGAACACTGAAGCTTTCTTT. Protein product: CASRYGTGGRLMNTEAFF.

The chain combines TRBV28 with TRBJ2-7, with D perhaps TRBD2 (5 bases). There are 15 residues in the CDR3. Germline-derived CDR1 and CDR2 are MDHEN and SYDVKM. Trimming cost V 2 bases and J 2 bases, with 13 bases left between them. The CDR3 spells CASSLTWEYAYEQYF. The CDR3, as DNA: TGTGCCAGCAGTTTAACGTGGGAGTACGCCTACGAGCAGTACTTC. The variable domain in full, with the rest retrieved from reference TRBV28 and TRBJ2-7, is DVKVTQSSRYLVKRTGEKVFLECVQDMDHENMFWYRQDPGLGLRLIYFSYDVKMKEKGDIPEGYSVSREKKERFSLILESASTNQTSMYLCASSLTWEYAYEQYFGPGTRLTVT.

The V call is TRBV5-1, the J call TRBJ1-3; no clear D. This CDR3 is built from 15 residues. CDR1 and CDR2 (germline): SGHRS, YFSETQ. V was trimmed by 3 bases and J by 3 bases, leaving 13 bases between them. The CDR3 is CASSWGAVDGNTIYF. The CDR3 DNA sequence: TGCGCCAGCAGCTGGGGAGCAGTAGATGGAAACACCATATATTTT.

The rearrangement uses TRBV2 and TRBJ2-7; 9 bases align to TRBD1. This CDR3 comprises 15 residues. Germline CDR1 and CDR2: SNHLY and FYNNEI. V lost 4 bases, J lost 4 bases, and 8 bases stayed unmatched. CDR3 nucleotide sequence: TGTGCCAGCAGTGGACCGGGACAGGGTTTTTACGAGCAGTACTTC. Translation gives CASSGPGQGFYEQYF.

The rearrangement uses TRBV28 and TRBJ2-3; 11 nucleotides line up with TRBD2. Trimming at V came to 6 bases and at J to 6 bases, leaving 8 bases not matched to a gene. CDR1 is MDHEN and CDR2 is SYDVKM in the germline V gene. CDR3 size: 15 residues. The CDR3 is CASSHSGRAGDTQYF. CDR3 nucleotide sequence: TGTGCCAGCAGCCATAGCGGGAGGGCCGGTGATACGCAGTATTTT. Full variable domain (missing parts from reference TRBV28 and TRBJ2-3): DVKVTQSSRYLVKRTGEKVFLECVQDMDHENMFWYRQDPGLGLRLIYFSYDVKMKEKGDIPEGYSVSREKKERFSLILESASTNQTSMYLCASSHSGRAGDTQYFGPGTRLTVL.

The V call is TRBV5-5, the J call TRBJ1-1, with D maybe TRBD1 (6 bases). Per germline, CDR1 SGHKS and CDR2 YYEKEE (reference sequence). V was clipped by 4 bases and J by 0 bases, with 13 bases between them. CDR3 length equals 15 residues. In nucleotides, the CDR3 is TGTGCCAGCAGCCTACGGACAGCCATGAACACTGAAGCTTTCTTT. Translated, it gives CASSLRTAMNTEAFF.

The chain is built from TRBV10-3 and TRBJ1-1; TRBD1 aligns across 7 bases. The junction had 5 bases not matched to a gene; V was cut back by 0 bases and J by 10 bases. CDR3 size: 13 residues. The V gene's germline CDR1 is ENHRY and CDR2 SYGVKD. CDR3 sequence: CAISESPGGRAFF. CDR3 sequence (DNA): TGTGCCATCAGTGAGTCTCCAGGGGGACGAGCTTTCTTT.

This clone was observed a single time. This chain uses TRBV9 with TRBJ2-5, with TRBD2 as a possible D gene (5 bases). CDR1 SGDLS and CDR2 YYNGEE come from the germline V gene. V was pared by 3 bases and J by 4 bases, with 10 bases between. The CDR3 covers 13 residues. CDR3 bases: TGTGCCAGCAGCGCAAACAGCGGAGAGACCCAGTACTTC. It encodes CASSANSGETQYF.

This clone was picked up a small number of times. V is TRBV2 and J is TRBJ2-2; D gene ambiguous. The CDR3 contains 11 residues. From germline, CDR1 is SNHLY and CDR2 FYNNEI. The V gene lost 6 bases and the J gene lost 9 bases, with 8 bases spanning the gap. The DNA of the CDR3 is TGTGCCAGCAGCGTTGTACGGGAGCTGTTTTTT. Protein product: CASSVVRELFF.